The sequence of this TCR beta chain was determined in a study of blood T cell repertoires in COVID-19. Study at large: Italy, Spain and the United States were the sources of the convalescent and acute COVID-19 samples.

TCRdb's copy holds only in-frame clones and misses some; the assay was immunoSEQ multiplex PCR. The data hold 140,000 or so clones, with approximately 90% observed a single time. V lost 2 bases, J lost 3 bases, and 8 bases stayed unmatched. Germline CDR1 SGHRS, CDR2 YFSETQ. The CDR3 has 16 amino acids. This chain joins TRBV5-1 and TRBJ2-7; 10 bases align to TRBD2. This TCR came from a woman between 50 and 59 years old with active or convalescent COVID-19. Sample: peripheral blood. The CDR3 protein is CASSFLSGGDVYEQYF. The CDR3 region has the DNA TGCGCCAGCAGCTTCCTGAGCGGGGGGGACGTCTACGAGCAGTACTTC. Supplemented by reference TRBV5-1 and TRBJ2-7, the full variable domain reads KAGVTQTPRYLIKTRGQQVTLSCSPISGHRSVSWYQQTPGQGLQFLFEYFSETQRNKGNFPGRFSGRQFSNSRSEMNVSTLELGDSALYLCASSFLSGGDVYEQYFGPGTRLTVT.